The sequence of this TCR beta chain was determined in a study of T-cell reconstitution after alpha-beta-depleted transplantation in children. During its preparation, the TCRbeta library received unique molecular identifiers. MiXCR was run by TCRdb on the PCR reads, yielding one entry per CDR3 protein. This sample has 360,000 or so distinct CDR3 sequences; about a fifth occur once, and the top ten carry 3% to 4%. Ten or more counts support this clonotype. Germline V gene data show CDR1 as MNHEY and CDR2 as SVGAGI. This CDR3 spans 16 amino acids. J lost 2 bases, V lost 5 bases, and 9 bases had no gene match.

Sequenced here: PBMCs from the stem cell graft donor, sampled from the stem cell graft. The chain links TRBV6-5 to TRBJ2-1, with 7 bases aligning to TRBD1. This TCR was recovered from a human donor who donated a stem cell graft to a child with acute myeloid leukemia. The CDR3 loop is CASSRQGMGAYNEQFF. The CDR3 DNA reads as TGTGCCAGCAGTCGACAGGGAATGGGGGCCTACAATGAGCAGTTCTTC.